Listed below are T cell receptor beta chains from one sample, sequenced in a study of control samples from healthy donors and cancer patients. Clones were read by immunoSEQ multiplex PCR, and TCRdb kept only the in-frame ones, dropping some. The sample shows around 57,000 clones, 91% of them seen only once. The material sequenced was PBMCs. The source is a man in his thirties or forties with colorectal cancer. Each CDR3 is given with its conserved first and last residue. D genes are given only for firm matches. Clone size appears in some rows only: once, few, many, or a class for an expanded clone.

V gene: TRBV7-9; J gene: TRBJ1-5; CDR3 length: 15; D gene: TRBD1; clone size: few; CDR3 DNA: TGTGCCAGCAGCTCAGAGGGACAGAGTAATCAGCCCCAGCATTTT; CDR3 protein: CASSSEGQSNQPQHF
V gene: TRBV6-4; J gene: TRBJ2-3; CDR3 length: 16; D gene: NA; clone size: NA; CDR3 DNA: TGTGCCAGCAGTGACCGACCTGGGGGGACGGTAGATACGCAGTATTTT; CDR3 protein: CASSDRPGGTVDTQYF
V gene: TRBV24-1; J gene: TRBJ2-7; CDR3 length: 15; D gene: NA; clone size: NA; CDR3 DNA: TGTGCCACCAGTGATCCCGGGACATCCATCCACGAGCAGTACTTC; CDR3 protein: CATSDPGTSIHEQYF
V gene: TRBV18; J gene: TRBJ1-3; CDR3 length: 17; D gene: NA; clone size: NA; CDR3 DNA: TGTGCCAGCTCACCATCGGCAGGAACAATCTCTGGAAACACCATATATTTT; CDR3 protein: CASSPSAGTISGNTIYF
V gene: TRBV2; J gene: TRBJ1-6; CDR3 length: 15; D gene: TRBD1; clone size: NA; CDR3 DNA: TGTGCCAGCAGTGGACGGACAGGTCGAAATTCACCCCTCCACTTT; CDR3 protein: CASSGRTGRNSPLHF
V gene: TRBV7-2; J gene: TRBJ1-2; CDR3 length: 17; D gene: TRBD1; clone size: NA; CDR3 DNA: TGTGCCAGCAGCCCGAGAGGGGCGGACAGGGCGGTTAGTGGCTACACCTTC; CDR3 protein: CASSPRGADRAVSGYTF
V gene: TRBV4-1; J gene: TRBJ2-3; CDR3 length: 15; D gene: NA; clone size: NA; CDR3 DNA: TGCGCCAGCAGCCTAGGGGCAGGCAGCACAGATACGCAGTATTTT; CDR3 protein: CASSLGAGSTDTQYF
V gene: TRBV3-1/TRBV3-2; J gene: TRBJ1-2; CDR3 length: 14; D gene: NA; clone size: NA; CDR3 DNA: TGTGCCAGCAGCCAAGGTGGAGGGGCCGATGGCTACACCTTC; CDR3 protein: CASSQGGGADGYTF
V gene: TRBV5-1; J gene: TRBJ1-1; CDR3 length: 16; D gene: TRBD1; clone size: NA; CDR3 DNA: TGCGCCAGCAGTTTAACTCAGGGGGCGGGGAACACTGAAGCTTTCTTT; CDR3 protein: CASSLTQGAGNTEAFF
V gene: TRBV7-2; J gene: TRBJ2-3; CDR3 length: 17; D gene: NA; clone size: once; CDR3 DNA: TGTGCCAGCAGCCCATTTGTGAGGGGTGGTTTCTCAGATACGCAGTATTTT; CDR3 protein: CASSPFVRGGFSDTQYF
V gene: TRBV14; J gene: TRBJ1-6; CDR3 length: 16; D gene: NA; clone size: NA; CDR3 DNA: TGTGCCAGCAGTTCCGGACAGTCCTTCGGGCATTCACCCCTCCACTTT; CDR3 protein: CASSSGQSFGHSPLHF